What follows are 21 T cell receptor beta chains derived from one specimen sequenced in a study of Graves' ophthalmopathy and Graves' hyperthyroidism. Investigators amplified TCR beta CDR3 regions from RNA transcripts. Amplification began with first-round RT-PCR using HTBI primers, then second-round multiplex PCR was performed. TCRdb analysed the multiplex PCR reads with MiXCR anew, one entry per CDR3 protein. The sample contains about 160,000 distinct CDR3 sequences, under 40% of which appear only once. Sequenced sample: peripheral blood. The source of these receptors is a woman in her 40s with Graves' ophthalmopathy.

The chain carries TRBV9 and TRBJ1-5; D uncertain. The CDR3 loop spans 15 amino acids. The germline CDR1 and CDR2 sequences are SGDLS and YYNGEE. Trimming took off 0 bases at V and 2 bases at J, with 9 bases between the two ends. The CDR3 region is CASSVDGQGNQPQHF. The CDR3 DNA is TGTGCCAGCAGCGTAGATGGGCAGGGCAATCAGCCCCAGCATTTT. Drawing the rest from reference TRBV9 and TRBJ1-5, the complete variable domain is DSGVTQTPKHLITATGQRVTLRCSPRSGDLSVYWYQQSLDQGLQFLIQYYNGEERAKGNILERFSAQQFPDLHSELNLSSLELGDSALYFCASSVDGQGNQPQHFGDGTRLSIL.

This clonotype was detected many times. The chain combines TRBV20-1 with TRBJ1-1; D is ambiguous. Germline V gene data show CDR1 as DFQATT and CDR2 as SNEGSKA (reference sequence). Trimming left V 0 bases short and J 0 bases short, with 11 bases between. The CDR3 consists of 15 residues. The CDR3 nucleotides read TGCAGTGCTAGAGATCCGGTCAGGCTGAACACTGAAGCTTTCTTT. Its protein product is CSARDPVRLNTEAFF.

The chain uses TRBV6-1 and TRBJ1-6, with D tentatively TRBD1 (6 bases). Germline lookup yields CDR1 MNHNS and CDR2 SASEGT. V was clipped by 1 base and J by 10 bases, with 14 bases between them. This CDR3 is built from 15 residues. CDR3 region: CASSEGVGGTSPLHF. In nucleotides, the CDR3 is TGTGCCAGCAGTGAAGGGGTAGGGGGGACGTCACCCCTCCACTTT.

The V gene is TRBV20-1, the J gene TRBJ1-3; 7 bases line up with TRBD1. The CDR3 contains 14 residues. CDR1 is DFQATT and CDR2 is SNEGSKA in the germline V gene (reference sequence). V lost 6 bases and J lost 1; bases outside the gene matches: 6. This chain's CDR3 is CSARDSKSGNTIYF. For the CDR3, the DNA is TGCAGTGCCAGGGACAGCAAGTCTGGAAACACCATATATTTT.

V is TRBV19 and J is TRBJ1-5, with TRBD1 matching over 8 bases. The CDR3 is made up of 15 amino acids. V was pared by 8 bases and J by 5 bases, with 11 bases of the junction left unmatched. The germline V gene encodes CDR1 LNHDA and CDR2 SQIVND (reference sequence). CDR3 sequence reads: CASATPTGEHQPQHF. Written as DNA, the CDR3 is TGTGCCAGTGCCACCCCGACAGGGGAACATCAGCCCCAGCATTTT. The variable domain in full, completed from reference TRBV19 and TRBJ1-5, reads DGGITQSPKYLFRKEGQNVTLSCEQNLNHDAMYWYRQDPGQGLRLIYYSQIVNDFQKGDIAEGYSVSREKKESFPLTVTSAQKNPTAFYLCASATPTGEHQPQHFGDGTRLSIL.

The chain recombines TRBV12-3 or TRBV12-4 with TRBJ2-2, with a weak D call TRBD1 (6 bases). CDR3 length: 14 amino acids. Trimming took off 3 bases at V and 6 bases at J, with 11 bases between the two ends. CDR3 protein: CASSFKGEAGELFF. CDR3 coding DNA: TGTGCCAGCAGTTTTAAGGGGGAAGCCGGGGAGCTGTTTTTT.

The chain carries TRBV19 and TRBJ2-5, with D possibly matching TRBD2 (5 bases). The germline CDR1 and CDR2 sequences are LNHDA and SQIVND (reference sequence). V was trimmed by 6 bases and J by 2 bases, leaving 13 bases between them. The CDR3 is 14 residues long. CDR3: CASSSAPGQETQYF. The CDR3 coding sequence is TGTGCCAGTAGCTCTGCCCCGGGGCAAGAGACCCAGTACTTC.

V gene TRBV28 combines with J gene TRBJ2-7, with D unresolved. Germline CDR1 is MDHEN and CDR2 is SYDVKM. Deletions cut 8 bases from V and 4 bases from J, with 9 bases between. This CDR3 region has 11 residues. The CDR3 DNA sequence: TGTGCCAGCGGCGATCGGTACGAGCAGTACTTC. It is translated as CASGDRYEQYF.

This clonotype has at least ten counts. The chain employs TRBV20-1 and TRBJ1-6, with a tentative D call TRBD1 (6 bases). Looked up from germline, CDR1 is DFQATT and CDR2 is SNEGSKA (reference sequence). This CDR3 has 15 residues. V was pared by 3 bases and J by 7 bases, with 16 bases between. The CDR3 nucleotides are TGCAGTGCTAGGTCGTTGGGGGCGCGGAATTCACCCCTCCACTTT. This translates into CSARSLGARNSPLHF.

This clonotype was seen a few times. The chain employs TRBV12-3 or TRBV12-4 and TRBJ1-2, with D unresolved. Between the trimmed V and J ends, which lost 6 bases and 8 bases, there was a span of 19 bases. The CDR3 covers 14 residues. CDR3 nucleotides: TGTGCCAGCAGGACGGGATCCCATAGGGAAGGCTACACCTTC. As protein: CASRTGSHREGYTF.

This clonotype was seen ten or more times. The chain is built from TRBV19 and TRBJ2-5, with D tentatively TRBD2 (6 bases). Per the germline V gene, CDR1 is LNHDA and CDR2 is SQIVND (reference sequence). This CDR3 has 15 amino acids. Deletions cut 3 bases from V and 1 base from J, with 12 bases between. CDR3 DNA: TGTGCCAGTAGTATCTGGGGGGTTGGCCAAGAGACCCAGTACTTC. Its translation: CASSIWGVGQETQYF.

The J gene is TRBJ1-5, the V gene TRBV6-1, with D tentatively TRBD1 (6 bases). Germline loops: CDR1 MNHNS, CDR2 SASEGT. The CDR3 runs 19 residues. Trimming took off 4 bases at V and 0 bases at J, with 22 bases between the two ends. CDR3 loop: CASSAQALAGGYSNQPQHF. The CDR3 DNA sequence: TGTGCCAGCAGTGCGCAAGCCCTTGCCGGGGGCTATAGCAATCAGCCCCAGCATTTT.

The sample holds many counts of this clonotype. CDR3 nucleotide sequence: TGTGCCAGCAGTAACAACTATGGCTACACCTTC. Its protein is CASSNNYGYTF. The chain combines TRBV28 with TRBJ1-2; D unresolved. Trimming shortened V by 5 bases and J by 2 bases, and 3 bases separated the two germline ends. CDR3 length: 11 residues. Germline CDR1 is MDHEN and CDR2 is SYDVKM.

In this sample, this clonotype turned up many times. The chain is built from TRBV9 and TRBJ1-1, with D possibly TRBD1 on 6 matching bases. V lost 0 bases, J lost 7 bases, and 10 bases lay in between. Germline values: CDR1 SGDLS, CDR2 YYNGEE. CDR3 size: 13 residues. Here the CDR3 DNA reads TGTGCCAGCAGCGTAGACGTGGACAGTGAAGCTTTCTTT. Its protein product is CASSVDVDSEAFF.

There are many counts of this clonotype. The chain carries TRBV11-2 and TRBJ2-2; 8 bases map to TRBD2. Germline V gene data show CDR1 as SGHAT and CDR2 as FQNNGV. The CDR3 is 15 residues long. Trimming cost V 3 bases and J 4 bases; bases outside gene matches: 4. The CDR3 protein is CASSFGGGSTGELFF. The CDR3 DNA reads as TGTGCCAGCAGCTTCGGCGGGGGGAGCACCGGGGAGCTGTTTTTT.

This clonotype was observed many times. This chain links TRBV28 with TRBJ2-7, with unresolved D. The CDR3 has 15 residues. Trimming cost V 11 bases and J 4 bases, with 24 bases left between them. Germline V gene lookup returns CDR1 MDHEN and CDR2 SYDVKM. The CDR3 region is CAASDPRILLYEQYF. As DNA, the CDR3 is TGTGCCGCTTCGGACCCCAGGATCCTCCTTTACGAGCAGTACTTC. Drawing the rest from reference TRBV28 and TRBJ2-7, the complete variable domain is DVKVTQSSRYLVKRTGEKVFLECVQDMDHENMFWYRQDPGLGLRLIYFSYDVKMKEKGDIPEGYSVSREKKERFSLILESASTNQTSMYLCAASDPRILLYEQYFGPGTRLTVT.

The V gene is TRBV29-1, the J gene TRBJ1-2, with D perhaps TRBD1 (6 bases). The V gene's germline CDR1 is SQVTM and CDR2 ANQGSEA. V was pared by 3 bases and J by 6 bases, with 14 bases between. There are 13 residues in the CDR3. DNA for the CDR3: TGCAGCGTTGACAAAGGGGGGGTTGATGGCTACACCTTC. It specifies CSVDKGGVDGYTF.

The chain combines TRBV4-1 with TRBJ2-5; D is unclear. The germline V gene encodes CDR1 MGHRA and CDR2 YSYEKL. The CDR3 runs to 16 residues. With 1 base removed from V and 5 bases from J, the gap between germline ends came to 17 bases. This CDR3 is CASSQGSVWMLETQYF. The CDR3 DNA reads TGCGCCAGCAGCCAAGGTTCGGTTTGGATGTTGGAGACCCAGTACTTC.

This clonotype was detected ten times or more. The chain uses TRBV4-1 and TRBJ2-7; 7 bases align to TRBD1. The CDR3 spans 15 residues. V shed 8 bases and J 4 bases; nucleotides not matched to a gene: 14. Germline V gene sequence: CDR1 MGHRA, CDR2 YSYEKL. DNA of the CDR3: TGCGCCAGCGGACAGGTGGTGGGGGACGGGTACGAGCAGTACTTC. Residues: CASGQVVGDGYEQYF.

V gene TRBV6-2 or TRBV6-3 combines with J gene TRBJ2-7; the D gene is possibly TRBD2 (6 bases). Trimming removed 8 bases at V and 3 bases at J, with 11 bases between. There are 12 residues in the CDR3. Germline-derived CDR1 and CDR2 are MNHEY and SVGEGT. The CDR3 is CASCASVYEQYF. The DNA of the CDR3 is TGTGCCAGCTGTGCTAGCGTCTACGAGCAGTACTTC.

This clonotype occurred many times. As DNA, the CDR3 is TGTGCCAGCAGCTTTCGTCGTTCCGGGACAGTCGATTACGAGCAGTACTTC. This codes for CASSFRRSGTVDYEQYF. The chain has TRBV7-9 and TRBJ2-7; 7 bases are shared with TRBD1. This CDR3 comprises 17 residues. The germline V gene has CDR1 SEHNR and CDR2 FQNEAQ (reference sequence). Germline trimming cut 3 bases from V and 4 bases from J; bases unmatched to any gene: 15.